This TCR beta chain was documented in a study of blood T cell repertoires in COVID-19. Study summary: Spain, Italy and the United States supplied samples that represented acute and convalescent COVID-19. Nucleic acid was either cDNA or gDNA, and it came from T cells, B-cell-depleted T cells, or PBMCs.

The junction had 8 bases not matched to a gene; V was cut back by 3 bases and J by 0 bases. Germline loops: CDR1 DFQATT, CDR2 SNEGSKA (reference sequence). This CDR3 spans 17 amino acids. Authors' analysis steps: By means of reference gene primer amplification, nucleated cell counts were estimated. The protocol was immunoSEQ multiplex PCR, while the TCRdb copy is restricted to in-frame clones and leaves out a portion. V, J and clone size are taken as reported in that table, and D and trimming were inferred from the DNA itself. The sample carries under 300,000 clones, roughly 84% recorded once. This chain joins TRBV20-1 and TRBJ2-1; TRBD2 matches at 10 bases. Sequenced material: peripheral blood. The TCR originated in a woman aged 40-49 years who had recovered from COVID-19. The CDR3 region is CSASSSGGQSSYNEQFF. CDR3 nucleotide sequence: TGCAGTGCTAGTTCTAGCGGGGGCCAAAGCTCCTACAATGAGCAGTTCTTC.